This entry features one T cell receptor beta chain sequence. This specimen belongs to a study of blood T cell repertoires in COVID-19. Study information: The United States, Italy and Spain were the sources of the acute and convalescent COVID-19 samples.

In the original analysis: How many nucleated cells were present was estimated from reference gene primer amplification. Here immunoSEQ multiplex PCR was the method, and the copy in TCRdb shows in-frame clones only, minus some. The V and J calls and clone size come from that table; D and trimming were worked out from the DNA. The sample holds 150,000 to 200,000 clones, roughly 80% seen once. V shed 3 bases and J shed 0 bases, with 8 bases lying between them. Germline values: CDR1 KGHSH, CDR2 LQKENI. The CDR3 consists of 14 residues. What was sequenced was peripheral blood. The TCR comes from a man aged 55 to 70 with acute or convalescent COVID-19. The V call is TRBV18, the J call TRBJ1-2; D remains unclear. DNA for the CDR3: TGTGCCAGCTCACCCCTCAGATCTAACTATGGCTACACCTTC. Protein: CASSPLRSNYGYTF. The full variable domain, rest sourced from reference TRBV18 and TRBJ1-2, is NAGVMQNPRHLVRRRGQEARLRCSPMKGHSHVYWYRQLPEEGLKFMVYLQKENIIDESGMPKERFSAEFPKEGPSILRIQQVVRGDSAAYFCASSPLRSNYGYTFGSGTRLTVV.